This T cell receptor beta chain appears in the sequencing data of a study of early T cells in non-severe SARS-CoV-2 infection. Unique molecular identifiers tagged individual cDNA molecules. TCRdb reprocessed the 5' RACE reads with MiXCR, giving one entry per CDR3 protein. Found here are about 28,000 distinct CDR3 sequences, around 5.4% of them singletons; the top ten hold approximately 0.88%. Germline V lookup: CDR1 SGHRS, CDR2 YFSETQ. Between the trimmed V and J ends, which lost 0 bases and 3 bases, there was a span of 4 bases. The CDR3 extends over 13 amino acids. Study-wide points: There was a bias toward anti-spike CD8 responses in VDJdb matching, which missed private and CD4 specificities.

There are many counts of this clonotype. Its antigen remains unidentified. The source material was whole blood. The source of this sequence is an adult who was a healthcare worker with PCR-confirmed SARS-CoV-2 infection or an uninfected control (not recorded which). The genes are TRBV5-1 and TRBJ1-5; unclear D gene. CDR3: CASSLDANQPQHF. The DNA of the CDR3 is TGCGCCAGCAGCTTGGACGCCAATCAGCCCCAGCATTTT.